This T cell receptor (beta chain) was recorded in a study of shared T cell receptors in the human thymus. The repertoire was sequenced with immunoSEQ multiplex PCR; TCRdb's copy has only in-frame clones and lacks some. Among hundreds of thousands of clones listed, around nine tenths were seen once. V was clipped by 7 bases and J by 1 base, with 10 bases between them. Germline V gene lookup returns CDR1 SQVTM and CDR2 ANQGSEA. The CDR3 length is 12 residues. This sample also belongs to another study, concerning human thymus T cells. From that paper: Thymus tissue for the work was resected from patients undergoing corrective heart surgery. V and J gene usage appeared biased in thymic and blood repertoires. Related work showed strongly overlapping thymic repertoires across unrelated individuals.

Input material: thymocytes. The clonotype was recovered from a boy less than two years old with a congenital heart defect. V usage is TRBV29-1 and J usage is TRBJ2-5; D is ambiguous. CDR3 coding DNA: TGCAGCGCCAGGCCCAGCCAAGAGACCCAGTACTTC. Translated, it gives CSARPSQETQYF.